This TCR beta chain is from a study of T cells in Graves' hyperthyroidism and ophthalmopathy. Overall study context: The authors collected peripheral blood at initial diagnosis, before any treatment.

Trimming removed 4 bases from V and 3 bases from J; junction bases left unmatched: 1. The CDR3 spans 13 residues. Per germline, CDR1 SGHNT and CDR2 YENEEA. Study conclusions and caveats: Most clonotypes expanded in thyroid above 0.001 were likewise present in blood. Stable hyperthyroidism was separated from ophthalmopathy by a model based on 13 V-J features.

The sample of blood was obtained at first hyperthyroidism diagnosis (before any ophthalmopathy symptoms). Authors of the study amplified TCR beta CDR3 regions from RNA transcripts. HTBI primers were used for first-round RT-PCR of the TCR CDR3. MiXCR, run by TCRdb on the multiplex PCR reads, gives a single entry per CDR3 protein. The sample lists 550,000 to 650,000 distinct CDR3 sequences, about 15% occurring once. This clonotype was counted many times. Its specificity is not known. The V gene is TRBV11-3, the J gene TRBJ2-7, with 9 bases fitting TRBD1. This sequence originates from a woman in her twenties or thirties with Graves' hyperthyroidism that later progressed to Graves' ophthalmopathy. Sequenced input: blood. The CDR3 bases are TGTGCCAGCAGCTGGGGACAGGGCTACGAGCAGTACTTC. Residues: CASSWGQGYEQYF.